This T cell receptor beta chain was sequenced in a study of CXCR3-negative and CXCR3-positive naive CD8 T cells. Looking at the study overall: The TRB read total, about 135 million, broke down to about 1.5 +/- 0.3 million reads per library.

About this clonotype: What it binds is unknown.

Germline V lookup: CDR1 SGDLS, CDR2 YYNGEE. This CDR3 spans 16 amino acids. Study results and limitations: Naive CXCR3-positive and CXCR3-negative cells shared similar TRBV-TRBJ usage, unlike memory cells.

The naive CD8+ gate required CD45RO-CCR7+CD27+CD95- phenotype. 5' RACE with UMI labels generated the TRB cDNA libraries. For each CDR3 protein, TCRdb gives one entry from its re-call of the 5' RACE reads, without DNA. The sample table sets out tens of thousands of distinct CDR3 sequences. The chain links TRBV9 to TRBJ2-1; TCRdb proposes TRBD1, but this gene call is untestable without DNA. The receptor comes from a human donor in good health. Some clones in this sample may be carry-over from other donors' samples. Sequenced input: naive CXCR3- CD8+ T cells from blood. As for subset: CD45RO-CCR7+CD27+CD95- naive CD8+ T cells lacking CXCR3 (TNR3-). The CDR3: CASSVVSGGDYNERFF.